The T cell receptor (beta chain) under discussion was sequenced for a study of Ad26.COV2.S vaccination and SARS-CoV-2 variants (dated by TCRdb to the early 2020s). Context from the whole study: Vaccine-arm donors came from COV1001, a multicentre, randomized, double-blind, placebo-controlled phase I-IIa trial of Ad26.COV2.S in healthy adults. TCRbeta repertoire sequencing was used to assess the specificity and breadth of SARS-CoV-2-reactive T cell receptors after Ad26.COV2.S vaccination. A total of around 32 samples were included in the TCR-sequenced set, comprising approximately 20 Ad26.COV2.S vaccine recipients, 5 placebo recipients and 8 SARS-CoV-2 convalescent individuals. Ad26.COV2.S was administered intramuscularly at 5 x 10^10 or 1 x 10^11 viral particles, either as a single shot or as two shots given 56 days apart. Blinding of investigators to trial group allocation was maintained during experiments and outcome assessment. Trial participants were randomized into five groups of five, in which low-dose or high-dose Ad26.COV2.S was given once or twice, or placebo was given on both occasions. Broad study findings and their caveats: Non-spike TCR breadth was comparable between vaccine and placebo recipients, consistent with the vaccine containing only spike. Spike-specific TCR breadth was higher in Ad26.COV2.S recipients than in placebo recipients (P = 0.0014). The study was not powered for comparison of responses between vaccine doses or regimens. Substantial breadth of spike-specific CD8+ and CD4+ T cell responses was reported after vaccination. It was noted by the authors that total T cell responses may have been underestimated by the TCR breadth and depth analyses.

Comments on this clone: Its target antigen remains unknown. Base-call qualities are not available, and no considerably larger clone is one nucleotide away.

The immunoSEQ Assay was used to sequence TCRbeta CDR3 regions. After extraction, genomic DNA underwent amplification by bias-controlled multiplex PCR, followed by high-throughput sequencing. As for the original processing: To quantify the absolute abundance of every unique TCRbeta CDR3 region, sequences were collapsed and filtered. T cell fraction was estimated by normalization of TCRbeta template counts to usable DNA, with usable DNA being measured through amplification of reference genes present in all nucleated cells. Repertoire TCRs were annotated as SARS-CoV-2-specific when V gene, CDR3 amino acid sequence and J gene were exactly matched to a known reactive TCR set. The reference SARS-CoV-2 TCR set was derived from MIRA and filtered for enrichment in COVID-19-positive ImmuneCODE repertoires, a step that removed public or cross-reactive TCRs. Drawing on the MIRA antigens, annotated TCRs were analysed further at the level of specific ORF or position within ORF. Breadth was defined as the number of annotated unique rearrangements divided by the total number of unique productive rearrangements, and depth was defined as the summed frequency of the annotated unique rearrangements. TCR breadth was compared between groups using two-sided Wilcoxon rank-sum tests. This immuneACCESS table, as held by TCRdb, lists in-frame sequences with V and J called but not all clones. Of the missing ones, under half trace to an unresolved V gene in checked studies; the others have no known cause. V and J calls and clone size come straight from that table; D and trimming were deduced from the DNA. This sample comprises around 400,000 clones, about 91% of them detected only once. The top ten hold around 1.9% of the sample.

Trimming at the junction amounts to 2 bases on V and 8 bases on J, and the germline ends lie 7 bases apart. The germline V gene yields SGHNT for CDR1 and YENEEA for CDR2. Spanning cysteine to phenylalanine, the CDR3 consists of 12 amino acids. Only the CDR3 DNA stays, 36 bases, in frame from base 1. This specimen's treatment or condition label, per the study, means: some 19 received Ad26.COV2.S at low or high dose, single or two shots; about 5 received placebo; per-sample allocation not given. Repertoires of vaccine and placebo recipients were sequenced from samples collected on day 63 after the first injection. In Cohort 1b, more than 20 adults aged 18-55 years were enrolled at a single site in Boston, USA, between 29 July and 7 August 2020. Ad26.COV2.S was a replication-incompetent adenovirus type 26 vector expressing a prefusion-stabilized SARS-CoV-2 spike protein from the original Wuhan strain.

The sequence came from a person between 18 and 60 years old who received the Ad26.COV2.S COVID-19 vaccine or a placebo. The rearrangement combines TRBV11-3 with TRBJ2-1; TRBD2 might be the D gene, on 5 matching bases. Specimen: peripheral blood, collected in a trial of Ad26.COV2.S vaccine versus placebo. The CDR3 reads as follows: CASSLLADEQFF. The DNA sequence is TGTGCCAGCAGCTTACTAGCCGATGAGCAGTTCTTC.